Described below is a single T cell receptor (beta chain) sequence and its context. Its antigen has not been determined. Base qualities are not provided; no much larger clone lies one nucleotide away. This record comes from a study of response to subunit inactivated influenza vaccine listed by TCRdb under 2018. A note on the overall study: Deep quantitative profiling of the T cell receptor repertoire was used in the study to follow responses to a trivalent subunit inactivated influenza vaccine. The investigation overall reported the following: According to the authors, only a limited number of new T cells may be recruited by each seasonal influenza vaccination.

Libraries were prepared through RT-PCR. The sequencer listed for this sample is Illumina HiSeq 2500. TCRdb reworked the public reads: Q25 trimming with fastp, MiXCR clone assembly, productive beta chains retained. Every entry covers one CDR3 protein and lists the most common genes and DNA from its rows. The sample table holds about 650,000 distinct CDR3 sequences, of which less than 20% were seen once. The ten biggest clones cover 11% of the sample. The CDR3 runs 15 residues from the cysteine to the phenylalanine. Only the CDR3 DNA is retained, 45 bases long and in frame from the first base. From a lookup of the germline V gene, CDR1 and CDR2 are SGHAT and FQNNGV. For this chain, trimming is 4 bases at the V end and 7 bases at the J end, and the number of junction bases without a gene match is 6.

The chain was built from TRBV11-2 and TRBJ2-1, with 11 bases aligning to TRBD2. The material was PBMCs from blood, obtained roughly 13 days after vaccination. The TCR originated in a man aged 50-60 years who received an inactivated influenza vaccine. Donor details come from another sample of the same person, matched by shared clones. CDR3 protein: CASSYLAGGTNEQFF. In nucleotide form, the sequence is TGTGCCAGCAGCTACCTAGCGGGGGGCACGAATGAGCAGTTCTTC.